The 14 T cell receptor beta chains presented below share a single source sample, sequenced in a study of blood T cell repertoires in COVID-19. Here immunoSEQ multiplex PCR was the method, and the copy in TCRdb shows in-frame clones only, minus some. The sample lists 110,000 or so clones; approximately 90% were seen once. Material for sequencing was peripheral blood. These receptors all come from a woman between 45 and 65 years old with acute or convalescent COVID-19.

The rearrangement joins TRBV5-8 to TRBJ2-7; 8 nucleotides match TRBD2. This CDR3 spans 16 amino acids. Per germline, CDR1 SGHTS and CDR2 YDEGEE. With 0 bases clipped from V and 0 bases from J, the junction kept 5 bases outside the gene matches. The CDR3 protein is CASSLAPGGVSYEQYF. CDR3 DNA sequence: TGTGCCAGCAGCTTGGCCCCGGGGGGGGTCTCCTACGAGCAGTACTTC.

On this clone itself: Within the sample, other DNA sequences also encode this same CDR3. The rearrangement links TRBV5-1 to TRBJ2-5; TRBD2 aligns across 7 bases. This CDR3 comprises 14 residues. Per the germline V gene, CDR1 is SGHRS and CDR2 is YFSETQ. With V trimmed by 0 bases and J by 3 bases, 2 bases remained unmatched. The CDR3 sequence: CASSLVAGEETQYF. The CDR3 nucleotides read TGCGCCAGCAGCTTGGTGGCGGGGGAAGAGACCCAGTACTTC.

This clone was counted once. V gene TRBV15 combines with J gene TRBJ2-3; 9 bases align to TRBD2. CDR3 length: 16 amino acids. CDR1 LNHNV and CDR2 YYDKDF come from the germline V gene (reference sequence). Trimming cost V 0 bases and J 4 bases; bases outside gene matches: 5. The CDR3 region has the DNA TGTGCCACCAGCAGAGATCTAGCGGGGACGTCAGATACGCAGTATTTT. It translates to CATSRDLAGTSDTQYF.

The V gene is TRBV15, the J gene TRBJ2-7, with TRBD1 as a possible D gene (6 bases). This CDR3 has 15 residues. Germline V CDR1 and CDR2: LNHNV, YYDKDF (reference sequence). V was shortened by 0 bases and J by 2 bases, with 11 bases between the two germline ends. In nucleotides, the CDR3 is TGTGCCACCAGCAGAGATTTGGGACAAACCTACGAGCAGTACTTC. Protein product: CATSRDLGQTYEQYF.

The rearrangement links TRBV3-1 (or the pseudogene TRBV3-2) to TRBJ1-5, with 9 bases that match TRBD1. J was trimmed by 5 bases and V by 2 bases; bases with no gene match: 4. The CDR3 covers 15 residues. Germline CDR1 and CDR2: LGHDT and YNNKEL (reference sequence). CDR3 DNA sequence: TGTGCCAGCAGCCAATCCTGGGACAGGGATCAGCCCCAGCATTTT. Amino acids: CASSQSWDRDQPQHF.

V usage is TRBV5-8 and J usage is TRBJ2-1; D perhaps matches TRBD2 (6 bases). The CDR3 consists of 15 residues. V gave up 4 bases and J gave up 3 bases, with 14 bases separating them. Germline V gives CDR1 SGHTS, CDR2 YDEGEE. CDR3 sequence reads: CASSPAGTVYNEQFF. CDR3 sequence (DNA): TGTGCCAGCAGCCCGGCCGGGACTGTCTACAATGAGCAGTTCTTC.

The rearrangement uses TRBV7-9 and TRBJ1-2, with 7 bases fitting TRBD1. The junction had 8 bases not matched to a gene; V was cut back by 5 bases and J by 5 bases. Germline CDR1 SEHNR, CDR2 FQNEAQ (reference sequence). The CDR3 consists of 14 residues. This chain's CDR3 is CASSTGVRPYGYTF. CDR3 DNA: TGTGCCAGCAGCACAGGGGTCAGGCCTTATGGCTACACCTTC.

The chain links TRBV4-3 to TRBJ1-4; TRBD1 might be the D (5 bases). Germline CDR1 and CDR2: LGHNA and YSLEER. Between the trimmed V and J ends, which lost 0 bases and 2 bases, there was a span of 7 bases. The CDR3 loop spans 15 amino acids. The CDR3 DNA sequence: TGCGCCAGCAGCCAAGAGGCAGGGACTAATGAAAAACTGTTTTTT. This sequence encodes CASSQEAGTNEKLFF.

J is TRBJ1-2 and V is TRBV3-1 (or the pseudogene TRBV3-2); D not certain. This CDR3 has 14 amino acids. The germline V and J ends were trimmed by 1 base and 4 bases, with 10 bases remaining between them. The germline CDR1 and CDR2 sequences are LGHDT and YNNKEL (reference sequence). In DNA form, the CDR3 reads TGTGCCAGCAGCCAAGGGGCGGCGGGCTATGGCTACACCTTC. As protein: CASSQGAAGYGYTF.

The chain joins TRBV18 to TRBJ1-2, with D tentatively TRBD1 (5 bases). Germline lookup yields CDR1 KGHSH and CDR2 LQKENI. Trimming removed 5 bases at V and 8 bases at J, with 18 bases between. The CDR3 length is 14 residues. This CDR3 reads CASSYLGGQEGYTF. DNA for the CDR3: TGTGCCAGCTCATACCTCGGGGGTCAAGAAGGCTACACCTTC.

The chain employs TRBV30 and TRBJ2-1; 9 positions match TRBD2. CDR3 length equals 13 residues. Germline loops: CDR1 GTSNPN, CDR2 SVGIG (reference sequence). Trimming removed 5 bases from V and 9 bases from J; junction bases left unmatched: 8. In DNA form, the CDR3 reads TGTGCCTGGTCTTCTAGCGGGACGGGTGAGCAGTTCTTC. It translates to CAWSSSGTGEQFF.

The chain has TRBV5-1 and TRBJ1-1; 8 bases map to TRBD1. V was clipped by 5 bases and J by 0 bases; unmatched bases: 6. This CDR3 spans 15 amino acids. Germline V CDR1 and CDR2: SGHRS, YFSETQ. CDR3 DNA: TGCGCCAGCAGTCGGACAGGGTTCATGAACACTGAAGCTTTCTTT. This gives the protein CASSRTGFMNTEAFF.

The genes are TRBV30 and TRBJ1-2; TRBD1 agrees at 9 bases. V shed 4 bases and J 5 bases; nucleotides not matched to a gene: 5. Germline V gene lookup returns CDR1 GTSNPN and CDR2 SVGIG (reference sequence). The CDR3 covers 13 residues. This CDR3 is CAWNIQGAYGYTF. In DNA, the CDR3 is TGTGCCTGGAACATACAGGGGGCTTATGGCTACACCTTC.

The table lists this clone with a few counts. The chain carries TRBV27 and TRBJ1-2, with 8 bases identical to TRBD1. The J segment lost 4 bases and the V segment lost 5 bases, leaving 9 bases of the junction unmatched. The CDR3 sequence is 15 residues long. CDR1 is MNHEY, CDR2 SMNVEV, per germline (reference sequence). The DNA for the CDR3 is TGTGCCAGCAGTCCGACAGGGGCGCCCGGCTATGGCTACACCTTC. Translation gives CASSPTGAPGYGYTF.